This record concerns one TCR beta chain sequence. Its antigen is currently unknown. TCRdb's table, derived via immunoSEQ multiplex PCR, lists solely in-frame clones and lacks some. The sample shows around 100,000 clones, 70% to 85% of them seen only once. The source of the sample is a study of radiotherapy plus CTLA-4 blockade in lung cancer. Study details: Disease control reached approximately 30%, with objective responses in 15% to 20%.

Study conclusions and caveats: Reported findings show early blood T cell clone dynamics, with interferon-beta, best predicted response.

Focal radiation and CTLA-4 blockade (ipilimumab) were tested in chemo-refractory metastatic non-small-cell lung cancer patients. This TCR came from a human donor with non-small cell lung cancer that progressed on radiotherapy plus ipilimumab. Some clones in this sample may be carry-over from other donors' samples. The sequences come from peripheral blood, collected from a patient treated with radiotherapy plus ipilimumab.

CDR3 nucleotides: TGTGCCAGCAGTTTTGGGGTAGGAAGGGGTCCGACTGAAGCTTTCTTT. It codes for CASSFGVGRGPTEAFF. The gene calls are TRBV27 and TRBJ1-1; D may be TRBD1 (5 bases). The CDR3 extends over 16 amino acids. Trimming pared 3 bases from V and 5 bases from J, leaving 19 bases between. Germline CDR1 MNHEY, CDR2 SMNVEV (reference sequence).